A selection of T cell receptor beta chains follows, all from one sample in a study of blood T cell repertoires in COVID-19. Profiled with immunoSEQ multiplex PCR; TCRdb holds only in-frame clones, not every one. The table lists 300,000 to 400,000 clones, around 86% of them singletons. Sequenced input: peripheral blood. These receptors originate from a woman in her forties or fifties with COVID-19, enrolled during active disease. Each CDR3 is given with its conserved first and last residue. The D gene is left open where the match is weak. Size is stated for part of the rows, as once, few or many counts, or as a class when the clone is expanded.

abundance	d_gene	v_gene	j_gene	CDR3aa	CDR3nt
NA	TRBD1	TRBV2	TRBJ1-1	CASSEQGAQAFF	TGTGCCAGCAGCGAACAGGGGGCGCAAGCTTTCTTT
few	NA	TRBV30	TRBJ1-1	CAWGRTANTEAFF	TGTGCCTGGGGACGGACAGCGAACACTGAAGCTTTCTTT
NA	TRBD1	TRBV4-1	TRBJ1-2	CASSQGQSLYGYTF	TGCGCCAGCAGCCAGGGACAGTCCCTCTATGGCTACACCTTC
NA	NA	TRBV24-1	TRBJ2-3	CATTSASTDTQYF	TGTGCCACCACTAGCGCTAGCACAGATACGCAGTATTTT
NA	TRBD2	TRBV9	TRBJ2-1	CASSSPGLARPEGYNEQFF	TGTGCCAGCAGCTCCCCGGGACTAGCGCGTCCCGAGGGCTACAATGAGCAGTTCTTC
NA	TRBD2	TRBV3-1/TRBV3-2	TRBJ2-5	CASSPPRLAGQETQYF	TGTGCCAGCAGCCCGCCTAGGCTAGCGGGACAAGAGACCCAGTACTTC
NA	NA	TRBV5-1	TRBJ2-3	CASSLAPTGTDTQYF	TGCGCCAGCAGCTTGGCGCCGACTGGCACAGATACGCAGTATTTT
NA	TRBD2	TRBV7-2	TRBJ2-2	CASSLGGLAGGRATGELFF	TGTGCCAGCAGCTTAGGGGGACTAGCGGGAGGACGGGCCACCGGGGAGCTGTTTTTT
NA	TRBD1	TRBV6-6	TRBJ1-5	CASSRGQGMNQPQHF	TGTGCCAGCAGCAGGGGACAGGGGATGAATCAGCCCCAGCATTTT
NA	NA	TRBV18	TRBJ1-5	CASSPSGGLYQPQHF	TGTGCCAGCTCACCTTCCGGAGGTCTGTATCAGCCCCAGCATTTT
NA	TRBD2	TRBV4-1	TRBJ2-7	CASSQLSGSVIRHEQYF	TGCGCCAGCAGCCAACTTAGCGGGAGTGTCATTCGCCACGAGCAGTACTTC
NA	TRBD1	TRBV7-3	TRBJ1-1	CASSSQGAATEAFF	TGTGCCAGCAGCTCACAGGGGGCTGCCACTGAAGCTTTCTTT
NA	TRBD2	TRBV11-3	TRBJ2-5	CASSLGTGLAEETQYF	TGTGCCAGCAGCTTAGGGACGGGACTAGCGGAAGAGACCCAGTACTTC
NA	TRBD2	TRBV5-4	TRBJ2-3	CASSSRTSGSVRGTQYF	TGTGCCAGCAGCTCTCGGACTAGCGGGAGCGTAAGAGGTACGCAGTATTTT
once	NA	TRBV11-3	TRBJ1-1	CASRPTTNTEAFF	TGTGCCAGCAGGCCCACAACGAACACTGAAGCTTTCTTT
few	TRBD2	TRBV27	TRBJ2-1	CASRLASSYNEQFF	TGTGCCAGCAGACTAGCGAGCTCCTACAATGAGCAGTTCTTC
NA	TRBD1	TRBV29-1	TRBJ2-3	CSVEEGDRGTDTQYF	TGCAGCGTTGAAGAGGGGGACAGGGGAACAGATACGCAGTATTTT
NA	TRBD2	TRBV6-2/TRBV6-3	TRBJ2-1	CASSYLGGRDYNEQFF	TGTGCCAGCAGTTACTTGGGCGGGAGGGACTACAATGAGCAGTTCTTC